The following is a T cell receptor (beta chain) sequence with its context. This CDR3 spans 16 amino acids. The germline V gene has CDR1 LGHNA and CDR2 YNFKEQ. Trimming at V came to 0 bases and at J to 5 bases, leaving 8 bases not matched to a gene. Before and after seasonal inactivated influenza vaccination, adults gave blood for sorting CD4 subsets for sequencing. Some clones are missing from TCRdb's copy, which holds only in-frame ones; the method was immunoSEQ multiplex PCR. The table has some 11,000 clones, approximately 80% seen once. This sample is part of a study of follicular helper T cells after annual influenza vaccination.

This sequence joins TRBV4-2 and TRBJ2-3; 7 positions agree with TRBD2. Sequenced material: CXCR5- memory CD4+ T cells sorted from blood, taken 6 weeks after influenza vaccination. This TCR derives from an adult who received the influenza vaccine. The CDR3 sequence is CASSQDEPSGGDTQYF. The CDR3 DNA follows: TGTGCCAGCAGCCAAGATGAACCTAGCGGCGGAGATACGCAGTATTTT.